A single sample is the source of the 5 T cell receptor beta chains below, sequenced in a study of T cells in Graves' hyperthyroidism and ophthalmopathy (dated by TCRdb to about 2019). The library was prepared using multiplex PCR. Data came from an Illumina HiSeq 2000. The TCR beta CDR3 regions were amplified from RNA transcripts. The TCR CDR3 was subjected to a first round of RT-PCR using the HTBI primer set and the Qiagen OneStep RT-PCR kit. TCRdb ran its own pipeline on the public reads, namely fastp trimming at Q25 and MiXCR clone calling, and kept in-frame beta chains. Entries that share a CDR3 protein sequence are merged under the most common genes and DNA. Across this sample there are a few hundred thousand distinct CDR3 sequences, with approximately 15% seen only once. The ten most abundant clones make up 30% to 35% of the sample. Sequencing was carried out using blood. These receptor sequences come from a woman aged 30 to 39 with Graves' hyperthyroidism.

This clonotype was picked up many times. This chain uses TRBV7-2 with TRBJ2-1; tentative D call: TRBD2 (5 bases). The CDR3 length is 13 residues. Between the trimmed V and J ends, which lost 8 bases and 5 bases, there was a span of 13 bases. CDR1 and CDR2 from the germline V gene are SGHTA and FQGNSA. The DNA of the CDR3 is TGTGCCAGCGCCAATGGACTTAACAATGAGCAGTTCTTC. Protein product: CASANGLNNEQFF.

This chain connects TRBV12-3 or TRBV12-4 to TRBJ2-7; possibly TRBD1 or TRBD2 for D (5 bases each). The ends were cut back, 6 bases at V and 4 bases at J, with 22 bases in the middle. The CDR3 covers 16 residues. The CDR3 DNA reads as TGTGCCAGCAGCGGGGCCGTTGGTGGGAAGGGGTACGAGCAGTACTTC. Its protein product is CASSGAVGGKGYEQYF.

CDR3 in DNA: TGTGCCAGCAGTTTAGCTAGGCAGGAGACTGAAAAACTGTTTTTT. Translation: CASSLARQETEKLFF. The rearrangement links TRBV12-3 or TRBV12-4 to TRBJ1-4; no firm D call. Between the trimmed V and J ends, which lost 0 bases and 7 bases, there was a span of 12 bases. This CDR3 region has 15 residues.

This clonotype has just a few counts. The rearrangement links TRBV27 to TRBJ1-4; unclear D gene. Germline values: CDR1 MNHEY, CDR2 SMNVEV (reference sequence). Trimming removed 1 base from V and 9 bases from J, with 18 bases in between. The CDR3 contains 16 residues. CDR3 nucleotide sequence: TGTGCCAGCAGTTTATATCCGCCGTTTAGTAGTCAAAAACTGTTTTTT. Amino acids: CASSLYPPFSSQKLFF.

The sample holds many counts of this clonotype. The chain uses TRBV5-1 and TRBJ1-2; tentative D call: TRBD1 (6 bases). Germline CDR1 reads SGHRS; CDR2 reads YFSETQ. There are 13 residues in the CDR3. Trimming took 4 bases from V and 7 from J, leaving 14 bases between them. CDR3 sequence (DNA): TGCGCCAGCAGCCCACAGGGAGATCTTGGCTACACCTTC. Its translation is CASSPQGDLGYTF.